The 17 T cell receptor beta chains listed next were all sequenced from one sample in a study of T-cell reconstitution after alpha-beta-depleted transplantation in children. TCRbeta library construction was performed incorporating unique molecular identifiers. TCRdb ran MiXCR on the PCR reads and lists one entry per CDR3 protein. The sample lists 100,000 to 120,000 distinct CDR3 sequences, approximately 10% occurring once. The sequencing here drew on PBMCs from the stem cell graft donor, taken from the stem cell graft. The receptors originated from a human donor who donated a stem cell graft to a child with acute lymphoblastic leukemia.

This clonotype has at least ten counts. The chain recombines TRBV5-1 with TRBJ1-2; D gene unclear. V lost 3 bases and J 4 bases, leaving 7 bases between the germline ends. Per the germline V gene, CDR1 is SGHRS and CDR2 is YFSETQ. The CDR3 is 12 residues long. The CDR3 sequence is CASSSDFYGYTF. The CDR3 region has the DNA TGCGCCAGCAGCTCGGACTTCTATGGCTACACCTTC.

This clonotype was observed at least ten times. This chain joins TRBV20-1 and TRBJ1-1; D may be TRBD1 (6 bases). Germline lookup yields CDR1 DFQATT and CDR2 SNEGSKA (reference sequence). This CDR3 is 13 amino acids long. Trimming left V 3 bases short and J 1 base short, with 9 bases between. The CDR3 protein is CSASPGANTEAFF. The CDR3 nucleotides read TGCAGTGCTAGCCCGGGGGCGAACACTGAAGCTTTCTTT.

This clonotype was picked up many times. The chain joins TRBV6-1 to TRBJ2-1; TRBD2 matches 14 bases. CDR1 is MNHNS, CDR2 SASEGT, per germline. V was pared by 5 bases and J by 8 bases, with 5 bases of the junction left unmatched. This CDR3 region has 15 residues. For the CDR3, the DNA is TGTGCCAGCAGTACCACGACTAGCGGGGGGGATGAGCAGTTCTTC. Translation: CASSTTTSGGDEQFF.

This clonotype showed up many times. The chain uses TRBV20-1 and TRBJ2-3; TRBD2 agrees at 8 bases. The trim removed 2 bases at V and 4 bases at J, leaving 14 bases unmatched. Germline lookup yields CDR1 DFQATT and CDR2 SNEGSKA (reference sequence). The CDR3 totals 17 residues. The CDR3 sequence is CSARRSRTSFQPDTQYF. Here the CDR3 DNA reads TGCAGTGCTAGACGAAGCAGGACTAGCTTCCAGCCAGATACGCAGTATTTT.

This clonotype was observed at least ten times. The chain carries TRBV7-2 and TRBJ2-3; possibly TRBD2 for D (5 bases). Germline assignment: CDR1 SGHTA and CDR2 FQGNSA. Deletions cut 2 bases from V and 6 bases from J, with 15 bases between. This CDR3 contains 15 residues. The CDR3: CASSLQEGGRDTQYF. The CDR3 nucleotides are TGTGCCAGCAGCTTACAAGAGGGTGGCAGGGATACGCAGTATTTT. Drawing the rest from reference TRBV7-2 and TRBJ2-3, the complete variable domain is GAGVSQSPSNKVTEKGKDVELRCDPISGHTALYWYRQSLGQGLEFLIYFQGNSAPDKSGLPSDRFSAERTGGSVSTLTIQRTQQEDSAVYLCASSLQEGGRDTQYFGPGTRLTVL.

This clonotype was found many times. The chain recombines TRBV29-1 with TRBJ2-2, with 11 bases aligning to TRBD2. The trim removed 7 bases at V and 4 bases at J, leaving 5 bases unmatched. In germline, CDR1 is SQVTM, CDR2 ANQGSEA. This CDR3 has 14 residues. The CDR3 is CSARTSGLTGELFF. The CDR3 region has the DNA TGCAGCGCCCGGACTAGCGGGCTCACCGGGGAGCTGTTTTTT.

This clonotype was counted a few times. This chain links TRBV25-1 with TRBJ1-2; TRBD1 aligns across 8 bases. Trimming at V came to 5 bases and at J to 5 bases, leaving 4 bases not matched to a gene. Germline V gene data show CDR1 as MGHDK and CDR2 as SYGVNS. CDR3 length equals 13 residues. Written as DNA, the CDR3 is TGTGCCAGCAGTCAGAGGACAGGGTATGGCTACACCTTC. This encodes CASSQRTGYGYTF.

The sample holds many counts of this clonotype. The chain combines TRBV7-2 with TRBJ1-1; a possible D gene is TRBD1 (6 bases). This CDR3 has 15 amino acids. Trimming removed 1 base at V and 0 bases at J, with 9 bases between. Germline CDR1 is SGHTA and CDR2 is FQGNSA. CDR3 in DNA: TGTGCCAGCAGCTTAGGGGACACCTTGAACACTGAAGCTTTCTTT. It specifies CASSLGDTLNTEAFF.

This clonotype was recorded at least ten times. The chain carries TRBV20-1 and TRBJ1-4, with TRBD1 identical over 8 bases. The CDR3 spans 14 residues. The V segment lost 0 bases and the J segment 7 bases; nucleotides outside the gene matches: 4. Germline V gene data show CDR1 as DFQATT and CDR2 as SNEGSKA (reference sequence). In DNA form, the CDR3 reads TGCAGTGCTAGAGATCCAGGGGGCGGTGAAAAACTGTTTTTT. Amino acid sequence: CSARDPGGGEKLFF.

This clonotype showed up many times. V is TRBV5-1 and J is TRBJ2-2; perhaps D is TRBD1 or TRBD2 (5 bases each). The V end was cut by 5 bases, the J end by 6 bases, with 14 bases between. The germline V gene encodes CDR1 SGHRS and CDR2 YFSETQ. The CDR3 extends over 14 amino acids. CDR3 coding DNA: TGCGCCAGCAGTCCGGGGCCCTCTTCCGGGGAGCTGTTTTTT. Translating it yields CASSPGPSSGELFF. Full variable domain (remainder filled in from reference TRBV5-1 and TRBJ2-2): KAGVTQTPRYLIKTRGQQVTLSCSPISGHRSVSWYQQTPGQGLQFLFEYFSETQRNKGNFPGRFSGRQFSNSRSEMNVSTLELGDSALYLCASSPGPSSGELFFGEGSRLTVL.

This clonotype appeared many times. The chain couples TRBV5-1 to TRBJ2-4, with 13 positions matching TRBD2. Trimming at V came to 5 bases and at J to 9 bases, leaving 5 bases not matched to a gene. CDR3 length equals 14 residues. Germline loops: CDR1 SGHRS, CDR2 YFSETQ. In DNA, the CDR3 is TGCGCCAGCAGTCCCGGGACTAGCGGGACCATTCAGTACTTC. Amino acid sequence: CASSPGTSGTIQYF.

The chain uses TRBV7-3 and TRBJ2-2; 10 bases are shared with TRBD1. CDR1 and CDR2 from the germline V gene are SGHTA and FQGTGA. This CDR3 is built from 16 residues. The trim removed 5 bases at V and 6 bases at J, leaving 9 bases unmatched. The chain's CDR3 is CASSTTGGSGAGELFF. The CDR3 nucleotides read TGTGCCAGCAGCACGACAGGGGGCTCAGGTGCCGGGGAGCTGTTTTTT.

A note on this clonotype: A much larger clone lies one base from this, so it may be a read error. The rearrangement joins TRBV5-1 to TRBJ2-2; 12 bases agree with TRBD2. Germline V CDR1 and CDR2: SGHRS, YFSETQ. CDR3 length equals 17 residues. The CDR3 loop is CATSIRLAGDRTGELFF. The CDR3 nucleotides read TGCGCCACCAGCATCAGACTAGCGGGAGATCGGACCGGGGAGCTGTTTTTT.

This clonotype was found many times. V usage is TRBV29-1 and J usage is TRBJ2-3; 9 bases line up with TRBD2. The J segment lost 3 bases and the V segment lost 3 bases, leaving 7 bases of the junction unmatched. This CDR3 is 15 amino acids long. CDR1 is SQVTM, CDR2 ANQGSEA, per germline. The chain's CDR3 is CSVDAGGGATDTQYF. The CDR3 DNA reads TGCAGCGTTGATGCGGGAGGGGGGGCGACAGATACGCAGTATTTT.

This clonotype was seen at least ten times. This chain links TRBV29-1 with TRBJ2-6; D gene uncertain. Germline CDR1 SQVTM, CDR2 ANQGSEA. Trimming stripped 0 bases from V and 4 bases from J, with 13 bases between. The CDR3 runs 16 residues. For the CDR3, the DNA is TGCAGCGTTGAAGATGGGTATGCGGTCGGGGCCAACGTCCTGACTTTC. Encoded protein: CSVEDGYAVGANVLTF.

This clonotype was detected ten times or more. The chain couples TRBV20-1 to TRBJ2-7; 9 bases fit TRBD1. Germline trimming cut 0 bases from V and 2 bases from J; bases unmatched to any gene: 5. The CDR3 covers 15 residues. The germline CDR1 and CDR2 sequences are DFQATT and SNEGSKA (reference sequence). CDR3 in DNA: TGCAGTGCTAGAGACCCGGGACAGGGTGCCTACGAGCAGTACTTC. Residues: CSARDPGQGAYEQYF.

This clonotype was picked up one time. This chain uses TRBV7-9 with TRBJ1-1, with D tentatively TRBD1 (5 bases). The CDR3 loop spans 15 amino acids. V was shortened by 4 bases and J by 1 base, with 13 bases between the two germline ends. CDR1 and CDR2 from the germline V gene are SEHNR and FQNEAQ (reference sequence). The CDR3 sequence: CASSSARGRNTEAFF. For the CDR3, the DNA is TGTGCCAGCAGCTCCGCGAGGGGCAGGAACACTGAAGCTTTCTTT.